This is a list of T cell receptor beta chains from one sample in a study of blood T cell repertoires in COVID-19. Here immunoSEQ multiplex PCR was the method, and the copy in TCRdb shows in-frame clones only, minus some. The data hold tens of thousands of clones, with just under 90% observed a single time. The sample comprised peripheral blood. The receptors derive from a man in his 60s with acute or convalescent COVID-19. The CDR3 runs from the conserved cysteine through the conserved F or W. A D gene is named only where the DNA matches it firmly. Expanded clones are given a class, and other clones once, few, many or no size at all.

j_gene | v_gene | abundance | d_gene | CDR3nt | CDR3aa
TRBJ2-7 | TRBV27 | - | - | TGTGCCAGCAGTTTAACTGGGGGCACAGGAGGTTCCGAGCAGTACTTC | CASSLTGGTGGSEQYF
TRBJ2-3 | TRBV4-3 | - | - | TGCGCCAGCAGCCAAGGGGGAGGTAGGGCAGATACGCAGTATTTT | CASSQGGGRADTQYF
TRBJ1-5 | TRBV4-1 | few | TRBD1 | TGCGCCAGCAGCCAAGGGAACAGGGGCCTCGGTCAGCCCCAGCATTTT | CASSQGNRGLGQPQHF
TRBJ1-1 | TRBV5-1 | - | TRBD1 | TGCGCCAGCAGCAATTCGCTGACAGGGACGACTGAAGCTTTCTTT | CASSNSLTGTTEAFF
TRBJ1-1 | TRBV4-3 | - | - | TGCGCCAGCAGCCAAGATACCCGGGGCACTGAAGCTTTCTTT | CASSQDTRGTEAFF
TRBJ1-2 | TRBV5-4 | once | - | TGTGCCAGCAGCGTTCTTTCAGATGGCTACACCTTC | CASSVLSDGYTF
TRBJ2-3 | TRBV7-7 | - | TRBD2 | TGTGCTAGCAGCTCGGGACTAGCGGGAGAGACAGATACGCAGTATTTT | CASSSGLAGETDTQYF
TRBJ2-1 | TRBV28 | once | TRBD2 | TGTGCCAGCAGCGACCTCGGGGGGGAAAATGAGCAGTTCTTC | CASSDLGGENEQFF
TRBJ2-7 | TRBV7-9 | - | - | TGTGCCAGCAGCTTTGGGCCAGAGCGGGAGCAGTACTTC | CASSFGPEREQYF
TRBJ1-1 | TRBV19 | once | - | TGTGCCAGTAGTAACGACGGGGTAATGGGCACTGAAGCTTTCTTT | CASSNDGVMGTEAFF
TRBJ2-3 | TRBV7-3 | - | TRBD1 | TGTGCCAGCAGCTCCCAAGGGGGCAGGGCAGATACGCAGTATTTT | CASSSQGGRADTQYF
TRBJ2-7 | TRBV15 | - | TRBD2 | TGTGCCACCAGCAGAGATCGGGGCGGGAGGATCCCCTACGAGCAGTACTTC | CATSRDRGGRIPYEQYF
TRBJ1-6 | TRBV28 | - | TRBD1 | TGTGCCAGCAGCCTAAACAACAGGGGGCAAGGATCACCCCTCCACTTT | CASSLNNRGQGSPLHF
TRBJ1-4 | TRBV29-1 | - | - | TGCAGCGTTGATTCGGGTTTAGATGAAAAACTGTTTTTT | CSVDSGLDEKLFF
TRBJ2-7 | TRBV4-2 | medium-sized | - | TGTGCCAGCAGCCAAGTCGGAGACTACGAGCAGTACTTC | CASSQVGDYEQYF
TRBJ1-5 | TRBV6-4 | few | - | TGTGCCAGCAGTGACTCGGGGGGGAACCCACCTAATCAGCCCCAGCATTTT | CASSDSGGNPPNQPQHF
TRBJ2-1 | TRBV27 | - | TRBD2 | TGTGCCAGCAGTTTATGGGCGGGAGCGGGCAACAATGAGCAGTTCTTC | CASSLWAGAGNNEQFF
TRBJ2-7 | TRBV6-5 | - | TRBD2 | TGTGCCAGCGGGGCGGGAGGAACAAGCTCCTACGAGCAGTACTTC | CASGAGGTSSYEQYF
TRBJ2-5 | TRBV5-1 | - | TRBD2 | TGCGCCAGCAGCTTGGAAGGTTGGGGAGGGTTCCAGTACTTC | CASSLEGWGGFQYF
TRBJ2-3 | TRBV5-1 | - | TRBD2 | TGCGCCAGCAGCAACGTTCTAGCGGGAGGGACAGATACGCAGTATTTT | CASSNVLAGGTDTQYF
TRBJ1-3 | TRBV6-1 | - | - | TGTGCCAGCAGTTATTTCCCCCTTGGAAACACCATATATTTT | CASSYFPLGNTIYF
TRBJ1-1 | TRBV19 | - | TRBD1 | TGTGCCAGTAGACCGGGACAGGGACGGGAAGCTTTCTTT | CASRPGQGREAFF
TRBJ2-5 | TRBV5-1 | once | - | TGCGCCAGCAGCTTGCTTAGGGGGACCCAAGAGACCCAGTACTTC | CASSLLRGTQETQYF
TRBJ2-5 | TRBV5-1 | - | TRBD2 | TGCGCCAGTAGCCCGGCGGGAGAAGAGACCCAGTACTTC | CASSPAGEETQYF
TRBJ1-2 | TRBV11-2 | - | - | TGTGCCAGCAGCCGATCCCCGGGTGGCTACACCTTC | CASSRSPGGYTF
TRBJ1-2 | TRBV5-3 | - | - | TGTGCCAGAAGCGATCCTCCGCGGGGCGAAGAAAACTATGGCTACACCTTC | CARSDPPRGEENYGYTF
TRBJ2-6 | TRBV11-3 | once | TRBD2 | TGTGCCAGCAGCCGGGGAGGGAGCTCTGGGGCCAACGTCCTGACTTTC | CASSRGGSSGANVLTF
TRBJ1-1 | TRBV6-2/TRBV6-3 | - | - | TGTGCCAGCAGTAGAGACCGAATGGCATTAGGGGACACTGAAGCTTTCTTT | CASSRDRMALGDTEAFF
TRBJ2-4 | TRBV7-9 | - | TRBD2 | TGTGCCAGCAGCTCGGGACTAGAAGTCCCCAGTCCCATTCAGTACTTC | CASSSGLEVPSPIQYF
TRBJ2-1 | TRBV4-3 | - | TRBD2 | TGCGCCAGCAGCCAAGATGGGCCGGGAGGGCGTGGAGAGCAGTTCTTC | CASSQDGPGGRGEQFF
TRBJ2-3 | TRBV4-2 | - | TRBD2 | TGTGCCAGCAGCCAAGTCCGGGCGCTAGCGGGAGAGCCAGATACGCAGTATTTT | CASSQVRALAGEPDTQYF
TRBJ2-3 | TRBV2 | - | TRBD2 | TGTGCCAGCAGGCGAACTAGCGGGAGTCCCGCAGATACGCAGTATTTT | CASRRTSGSPADTQYF
TRBJ2-7 | TRBV12-2 | - | - | TGTGCAAGTCGCTCCCGAGGAGTCAGGGAAACCTACGAGCAGTACTTC | CASRSRGVRETYEQYF
TRBJ2-3 | TRBV6-2/TRBV6-3 | - | TRBD2 | TGTGCCAGCAGTTCCGCTAGCGGGAGATCTAGCACAGATACGCAGTATTTT | CASSSASGRSSTDTQYF
TRBJ2-5 | TRBV29-1 | - | TRBD2 | TGCAGCGTGACTAGCGGGAGGTTCCAAGAGACCCAGTACTTC | CSVTSGRFQETQYF
TRBJ2-7 | TRBV15 | - | TRBD1 | TGTGCCACCAGCGGGTCTACAGGGGCCTCCTACGAGCAGTACTTC | CATSGSTGASYEQYF
TRBJ2-1 | TRBV14 | - | TRBD2 | TGTGCCAGCAGCCAGGAAACCTTTAGCGGGAGGATCAATGAGCAGTTCTTC | CASSQETFSGRINEQFF
TRBJ1-1 | TRBV9 | - | - | TGTGCCAGCAGCCAGATTCTCACGAGGCTTGTCGCTGAAGCTTTCTTT | CASSQILTRLVAEAFF
TRBJ2-7 | TRBV5-1 | - | - | TGCGCCAGCAGCCCCAAGGGCGGGCTCTCCTACGAGCAGTACTTC | CASSPKGGLSYEQYF
TRBJ1-4 | TRBV6-5 | - | TRBD1 | TGTGCCAGCAGTTACGGCGGGACAGGGACTGAAAAACTGTTTTTT | CASSYGGTGTEKLFF
TRBJ2-7 | TRBV4-3 | - | - | TGCGCCAGCAGCCAAGATCGAAAAGCGGTGAACTCCTACGAGCAGTACTTC | CASSQDRKAVNSYEQYF